There are a few counts of the clone carrying this T cell receptor beta chain. This specimen comes from a study of T cell repertoires in cytomegalovirus infection. MiXCR, applied by TCRdb to the reads, yields one record per CDR3 protein. The table includes a few hundred thousand distinct CDR3 sequences, about 17% detected once. The clonotype originates from a human donor in good health (CMV status not recorded). Some clones in this sample may be carry-over from other donors' samples. The sequenced sample was PBMCs.

CDR3 coding DNA: TGTGCCAGCAGCAGCGAATACTCTGGAAACACCATATATTTT. It is translated as CASSSEYSGNTIYF. The chain recombines TRBV7-2 with TRBJ1-3, with no clear D. V dropped 5 bases and J dropped 0 bases, with 8 bases sitting between them. The CDR3 covers 14 residues. Germline lookup yields CDR1 SGHTA and CDR2 FQGNSA.